These 6 T cell receptor beta chains were sequenced from one sample in a study of shared clonotypes between healthy human individuals (dated by TCRdb to 2019 to 2021). The receptor library was made with the immunoSEQ multiplex PCR assay. As stored in TCRdb, this immuneACCESS dataset retains in-frame rearrangements with V and J assigned. A fraction of the clones does not appear; measured against another copy, unresolved V genes explain less than half of the discrepancy, and the remainder lacks a known reason. This sample is represented by approximately 470,000 clones; 65% to 85% of them were singletons. Over 9.5% of the sample is taken by the ten largest. The sample comprised PBMCs. The receptors were sampled from a middle-aged woman in good health. Some clones in this sample may be carry-over from other donors' samples.

V is TRBV9 and J is TRBJ1-5, with D tentatively TRBD1 (5 bases). Deletions cut 4 bases from V and 4 bases from J, with 15 bases between. CDR1 and CDR2 from the germline V gene are SGDLS and YYNGEE. The CDR3 totals 15 residues. The CDR3 nucleotides are TGTGCCAGCAGCTTGGGGACGCTAGATAATCAGCCCCAGCATTTT. It is translated as CASSLGTLDNQPQHF.

The gene calls are TRBV28 and TRBJ2-7, with a possible D match to TRBD2 (6 bases). The V end was cut by 4 bases, the J end by 2 bases, with 15 bases between. Germline V lookup: CDR1 MDHEN, CDR2 SYDVKM. This CDR3 is built from 15 residues. The CDR3 is CASSSYKTSTYEQYF. DNA of the CDR3: TGTGCCAGCAGTTCCTATAAGACTAGTACCTACGAGCAGTACTTC.

This rearrangement joins TRBV5-1 to TRBJ2-2; D is unclear. CDR3 length: 16 amino acids. Germline assignment: CDR1 SGHRS and CDR2 YFSETQ. V was shortened by 0 bases and J by 1 base, with 10 bases between the two germline ends. The chain's CDR3 is CASSLATSENTGELFF. CDR3 bases: TGCGCCAGCAGCTTGGCAACCTCAGAGAACACCGGGGAGCTGTTTTTT. Full variable domain (remainder filled in from reference TRBV5-1 and TRBJ2-2): KAGVTQTPRYLIKTRGQQVTLSCSPISGHRSVSWYQQTPGQGLQFLFEYFSETQRNKGNFPGRFSGRQFSNSRSEMNVSTLELGDSALYLCASSLATSENTGELFFGEGSRLTVL.

The rearrangement joins TRBV21-1 to TRBJ2-5; the D call of TRBD2 is as the table states it, not checked on the DNA. TRBV21-1 is deemed a pseudogene. The CDR3 is made up of 17 amino acids. DNA of the CDR3: TGTGCCAGCAGCAAAAAGCGGGAGGGCCTGGGACTAGGGACCCAGTACTTC. Amino acids: CASSKKREGLGLGTQYF.

This clone was counted a single time. A far more abundant clone sits one base away, making this likely a read error. Within the sample, other DNA sequences also encode this same CDR3. The chain has TRBV29-1 and TRBJ1-1; D is ambiguous. The germline CDR1 and CDR2 sequences are SQVTM and ANQGSEA. Trimming took 4 bases from V and 0 from J, leaving 12 bases between them. The CDR3 covers 14 residues. The DNA of the CDR3 is TGCAGCGTTGTTAATCCAGGAATGAACACTGAAGCTTTCTTT. It specifies CSVVNPGMNTEAFF.

This chain links TRBV4-1 with TRBJ2-4; TRBD1 matches at 10 bases. After removal of 4 bases from V and 6 bases from J, the junction contained 9 bases not matched to a gene. The CDR3 is made up of 16 amino acids. In germline, CDR1 is MGHRA, CDR2 YSYEKL. CDR3 sequence: CASSPWDRGSGNIQYF. The CDR3 nucleotides read TGCGCCAGCAGCCCGTGGGACAGGGGATCGGGAAACATTCAGTACTTC.